Following are 29 T cell receptor beta chains from one sample sequenced in a study of OX40 agonist ivuxolimab in advanced cancers. Using immunoSEQ multiplex PCR, the repertoire was profiled, and TCRdb retains in-frame clones only, with some absent. The sample contains some 43,000 clones, about 89% of which appear only once. Material: CD4+ or CD8+ T cells sorted from blood, obtained in a trial of the OX40 agonist ivuxolimab. Every receptor here comes from an adult with an advanced solid tumor such as melanoma, head and neck, liver or kidney cancer.

The CDR3 protein is CASSRGLSGELFF. The CDR3, as DNA: TGTGCCAGCAGTAGGGGACTCTCCGGGGAGCTGTTTTTT. V and J are TRBV6-5 and TRBJ2-2; D possibly corresponds to TRBD2 (6 bases). V dropped 5 bases and J dropped 6 bases, with 10 bases sitting between them. Germline V gene sequence: CDR1 MNHEY, CDR2 SVGAGI. The CDR3 is 13 amino acids.

The V and J genes are TRBV19 and TRBJ1-3; 9 nucleotides align to TRBD1. The CDR3 consists of 15 residues. Germline CDR1 and CDR2: LNHDA and SQIVND (reference sequence). V lost 3 bases to trimming and J lost 3 bases; unmatched junction nucleotides: 3. The CDR3 here is CASSITGGDGNTIYF. CDR3 DNA: TGTGCCAGTAGTATCACAGGGGGCGATGGAAACACCATATATTTT.

V gene TRBV4-1 combines with J gene TRBJ2-5; TRBD1 is a possible D gene (5 bases). The V and J ends lost 0 bases and 2 bases respectively, with 10 bases between them. The CDR3 contains 15 residues. Germline CDR1 reads MGHRA; CDR2 reads YSYEKL. Here the CDR3 reads CASSQDETAQETQYF. CDR3 nucleotide sequence: TGCGCCAGCAGCCAAGATGAGACAGCACAAGAGACCCAGTACTTC.

This CDR3 is CASSQDLQGPLHF. Written as DNA, the CDR3 is TGTGCCAGCAGCCAAGATCTCCAGGGTCCCCTCCACTTT. The chain links TRBV14 to TRBJ1-6; maybe TRBD1 (5 bases). V was clipped by 0 bases and J by 13 bases, with 10 bases between them. CDR3 length: 13 amino acids. Germline V gives CDR1 SGHDN, CDR2 FVKESK.

The chain joins TRBV7-2 to TRBJ2-2; D is possibly TRBD2 (5 bases). Germline loops: CDR1 SGHTA, CDR2 FQGNSA. V shed 4 bases and J shed 0 bases, with 15 bases lying between them. The CDR3 covers 17 residues. CDR3 in amino acids: CASSSPLGAANTGELFF. CDR3 DNA: TGTGCCAGCAGCTCGCCACTAGGAGCGGCGAACACCGGGGAGCTGTTTTTT.

This clone was seen once. The chain combines TRBV6-6 with TRBJ2-7; 8 bases are a match to TRBD2. V lost 7 bases and J lost 7; bases outside the gene matches: 12. The CDR3 sequence is 14 residues long. Germline V gives CDR1 MNHNY, CDR2 SVGAGI (reference sequence). CDR3 sequence: CASKGAGDSGEQYF. CDR3 bases: TGTGCCAGCAAGGGAGCGGGGGACTCGGGGGAGCAGTACTTC.

The chain employs TRBV5-1 and TRBJ2-7; weak D call: TRBD2 (5 bases). V was cut by 0 bases and J by 0 bases, with 10 bases left in between. This CDR3 region has 15 residues. Per germline, CDR1 SGHRS and CDR2 YFSETQ. The DNA for the CDR3 is TGCGCCAGCAGCTTGGACGCTAGCCGCTCCTACGAGCAGTACTTC. Protein sequence: CASSLDASRSYEQYF.

This chain joins TRBV10-3 and TRBJ2-3; 13 positions agree with TRBD2. Germline loops: CDR1 ENHRY, CDR2 SYGVKD. The CDR3 is 17 residues long. J was trimmed by 1 base and V by 6 bases; bases with no gene match: 7. Here the CDR3 reads CAIRATGTSGGTDTQYF. The CDR3 region has the DNA TGTGCCATCAGAGCCACCGGGACTAGCGGGGGCACAGATACGCAGTATTTT.

This clone was counted only a few times. CDR3 loop: CASRKGRVTNYGYTF. Written as DNA, the CDR3 is TGTGCCAGCCGGAAGGGCAGGGTCACAAACTATGGCTACACCTTC. The rearrangement uses TRBV19 and TRBJ1-2; a possible D gene is TRBD1 (5 bases). The germline V gene has CDR1 LNHDA and CDR2 SQIVND (reference sequence). Trimming cost V 9 bases and J 2 bases, with 19 bases left between them. The CDR3 is 15 residues long.

This clone was observed once. The chain carries TRBV7-9 and TRBJ2-7, with 10 bases lining up with TRBD1. The CDR3 has 15 amino acids. V trimming: 5 bases; J trimming: 5 bases; junction bases outside the gene matches: 9. Germline values: CDR1 SEHNR, CDR2 FQNEAQ (reference sequence). In nucleotides, the CDR3 is TGTGCCAGCAGCCCTACACGGGACAGGGGCCACGAGCAGTACTTC. This encodes CASSPTRDRGHEQYF.

The V call is TRBV9, the J call TRBJ2-7; 8 nucleotides line up with TRBD1. V dropped 0 bases and J dropped 3; count of bases not matched to a gene: 5. This CDR3 is 15 amino acids long. Germline lookup yields CDR1 SGDLS and CDR2 YYNGEE. The CDR3 DNA sequence: TGTGCCAGCAGCGTAGGACAGGGGACATACTACGAGCAGTACTTC. Its translation: CASSVGQGTYYEQYF.

This rearrangement joins TRBV11-3 to TRBJ1-1, with D hard to call. V shed 2 bases and J shed 4 bases, with 11 bases lying between them. This CDR3 spans 14 amino acids. Looked up from germline, CDR1 is SGHNT and CDR2 is YENEEA. CDR3 DNA: TGTGCCAGCAGCTTAAGCACGGGATCCACTGAAGCTTTCTTT. It specifies CASSLSTGSTEAFF.

The V gene is TRBV9, the J gene TRBJ1-6, with D unresolved. This CDR3 contains 10 residues. Germline V gene data show CDR1 as SGDLS and CDR2 as YYNGEE. The V end lost 6 bases, the J end lost 12 bases, and 7 bases lay between the germline ends. This CDR3 is CASIAQPLHF. CDR3 DNA sequence: TGTGCCAGCATAGCACAACCCCTCCACTTT.

This clone came up once. This sequence joins TRBV2 and TRBJ1-5; a weak D match, TRBD1 (6 bases). The ends were cut back, 4 bases at V and 1 base at J, with 8 bases in the middle. CDR3 length: 14 amino acids. CDR1 and CDR2 (germline): SNHLY, FYNNEI. The chain's CDR3 is CASSGQASNQPQHF. CDR3 nucleotide sequence: TGTGCCAGCAGTGGACAGGCAAGCAATCAGCCCCAGCATTTT. Drawing the rest from reference TRBV2 and TRBJ1-5, the complete variable domain is EPEVTQTPSHQVTQMGQEVILRCVPISNHLYFYWYRQILGQKVEFLVSFYNNEISEKSEIFDDQFSVERPDGSNFTLKIRSTKLEDSAMYFCASSGQASNQPQHFGDGTRLSIL.

J is TRBJ1-5 and V is TRBV30, with D uncertain. Deletions cut 0 bases from V and 1 base from J, with 13 bases between. In germline, CDR1 is GTSNPN, CDR2 SVGIG (reference sequence). CDR3 length: 16 amino acids. The CDR3 nucleotides read TGTGCCTGGAGTGTACTCCAAGGCAGGAGCAATCAGCCCCAGCATTTT. Its protein product is CAWSVLQGRSNQPQHF.

The rearrangement uses TRBV13 and TRBJ2-5; 8 positions agree with TRBD1. This CDR3 is 14 amino acids long. V trimming: 4 bases; J trimming: 6 bases; junction bases outside the gene matches: 7. Germline V lookup: CDR1 PRHDT, CDR2 FYEKMQ (reference sequence). The CDR3, as DNA: TGTGCCAGCAGCTCTTCACAGGGGGGCAAGACCCAGTACTTC. Translated: CASSSSQGGKTQYF.

This sequence joins TRBV6-6 and TRBJ2-7; the D gene is possibly TRBD2 (6 bases). The CDR3 sequence is 14 residues long. CDR1 and CDR2 from the germline V gene are MNHNY and SVGAGI (reference sequence). Trimming cost V 6 bases and J 5 bases, with 17 bases left between them. The chain's CDR3 is CASRGFGGADEQYF. Written as DNA, the CDR3 is TGTGCCAGCAGGGGATTCGGCGGGGCCGACGAGCAGTACTTC.

This chain joins TRBV5-8 and TRBJ1-5, with no clear D. CDR1 is SGHTS and CDR2 is YDEGEE in the germline V gene. Trimming took off 3 bases at V and 0 bases at J, with 19 bases between the two ends. The CDR3 totals 18 residues. The CDR3 sequence is CASSSGRPSFYSNQPQHF. CDR3 coding DNA: TGTGCCAGCAGCTCCGGACGGCCAAGCTTTTATAGCAATCAGCCCCAGCATTTT.

J is TRBJ2-5 and V is TRBV15, with 7 bases identical to TRBD1. CDR1 and CDR2 from the germline V gene are LNHNV and YYDKDF (reference sequence). V gave up 7 bases and J gave up 1 base; unmatched junction bases: 3. CDR3 length equals 13 residues. In DNA, the CDR3 is TGTGCCACCAAGACAGGGTTCCAAGAGACCCAGTACTTC. This codes for CATKTGFQETQYF.

The chain employs TRBV7-7 and TRBJ2-1, with TRBD2 matching over 9 bases. In germline, CDR1 is SSHAT, CDR2 FNYEAQ (reference sequence). CDR3 length: 16 residues. The chain's CDR3 is CASSRLVAGGQNEQFF. The DNA for the CDR3 is TGTGCTAGTTCAAGGCTTGTCGCGGGGGGGCAGAATGAGCAGTTCTTC. The full variable domain, with the rest looked up from reference TRBV7-7 and TRBJ2-1, is GAGVSQSPRYKVTKRGQDVTLRCDPISSHATLYWYQQALGQGPEFLTYFNYEAQPDKSGLPSDRFSAERPEGSISTLTIQRTEQRDSAMYRCASSRLVAGGQNEQFFGPGTRLTVL.

This clone appeared a single time. The genes are TRBV5-1 and TRBJ2-3, with D tentatively TRBD1 or TRBD2 (5 bases each). Germline values: CDR1 SGHRS, CDR2 YFSETQ. The CDR3 is made up of 16 amino acids. Trimming stripped 4 bases from V and 0 bases from J, with 15 bases between. CDR3 in amino acids: CASSASGTASTDTQYF. CDR3 nucleotides: TGCGCCAGCAGCGCTTCCGGGACGGCTAGCACAGATACGCAGTATTTT.

This chain uses TRBV5-4 with TRBJ2-3; 13 nucleotides align to TRBD2. The CDR3 totals 17 residues. With V trimmed by 0 bases and J by 3 bases, 4 bases remained unmatched. Germline-derived CDR1 and CDR2 are SGHNT and YYREEE (reference sequence). CDR3 bases: TGTGCCAGCAGCTTGGGACTAGCGGGGGGTCGGACAGATACGCAGTATTTT. Translation gives CASSLGLAGGRTDTQYF.

The chain employs TRBV27 and TRBJ1-2, with D unclear. Germline loops: CDR1 MNHEY, CDR2 SMNVEV (reference sequence). V lost 2 bases to trimming and J lost 2 bases, with 6 bases between them. The CDR3 totals 13 residues. The CDR3 is CASSLEENYGYTF. In nucleotides, the CDR3 is TGTGCCAGCAGTTTAGAAGAAAACTATGGCTACACCTTC.

The chain links TRBV2 to TRBJ1-5, with a weak D call TRBD1 (5 bases). The germline gives CDR1 SNHLY, CDR2 FYNNEI. CDR3 length: 16 residues. Trimming shortened V by 0 bases and J by 5 bases, and 14 bases separated the two germline ends. The CDR3 DNA is TGTGCCAGCAGTGAAGCGCGGGGGGGAAGCGATCAGCCCCAGCATTTT. Translating gives CASSEARGGSDQPQHF. The full variable domain, its missing parts supplied by reference TRBV2 and TRBJ1-5, is EPEVTQTPSHQVTQMGQEVILRCVPISNHLYFYWYRQILGQKVEFLVSFYNNEISEKSEIFDDQFSVERPDGSNFTLKIRSTKLEDSAMYFCASSEARGGSDQPQHFGDGTRLSIL.

The CDR3, as DNA: TGCAGCGTTGGGACTAGCGGGGGAACTCAAGAGACCCAGTACTTC. It codes for CSVGTSGGTQETQYF. The J gene is TRBJ2-5, the V gene TRBV29-1, with TRBD2 matching over 13 bases. Looked up from germline, CDR1 is SQVTM and CDR2 is ANQGSEA. The ends lost 4 bases at V and 2 bases at J; junction bases unmatched: 4. This CDR3 is built from 15 residues.

The gene calls are TRBV11-2 and TRBJ2-5; TRBD2 matches 11 bases. CDR1 SGHAT and CDR2 FQNNGV come from the germline V gene. Losses at the gene ends were 4 bases for V and 2 bases for J; bases not matched to a gene: 3. The CDR3 runs to 15 residues. The CDR3 loop reads CASSSWTSGQETQYF. The CDR3 coding sequence is TGTGCCAGCAGCTCTTGGACTAGCGGGCAAGAGACCCAGTACTTC.

This chain links TRBV10-3 with TRBJ1-2; D unresolved. V was pared by 4 bases and J by 8 bases, with 11 bases between. The germline CDR1 and CDR2 sequences are ENHRY and SYGVKD. The CDR3 totals 12 residues. CDR3 loop: CAISGTLEGYTF. The CDR3 DNA reads as TGTGCCATCAGTGGGACCCTGGAAGGCTACACCTTC.

This sequence joins TRBV11-3 and TRBJ2-2; D is ambiguous. The CDR3 extends over 14 amino acids. The V and J ends lost 1 base and 5 bases respectively, with 8 bases between them. Per the germline V gene, CDR1 is SGHNT and CDR2 is YENEEA. CDR3 loop: CASSLGRMTGELFF. As DNA, the CDR3 is TGTGCCAGCAGCTTAGGTCGGATGACCGGGGAGCTGTTTTTT.

This sequence joins TRBV11-3 and TRBJ1-2, with 7 nucleotides matching TRBD1. V was pared by 4 bases and J by 4 bases, with 6 bases of the junction left unmatched. This CDR3 contains 14 residues. Germline V CDR1 and CDR2: SGHNT, YENEEA. CDR3 residues: CASSSGTVPYGYTF. The CDR3 nucleotides are TGTGCCAGCAGCTCCGGGACAGTGCCCTATGGCTACACCTTC.